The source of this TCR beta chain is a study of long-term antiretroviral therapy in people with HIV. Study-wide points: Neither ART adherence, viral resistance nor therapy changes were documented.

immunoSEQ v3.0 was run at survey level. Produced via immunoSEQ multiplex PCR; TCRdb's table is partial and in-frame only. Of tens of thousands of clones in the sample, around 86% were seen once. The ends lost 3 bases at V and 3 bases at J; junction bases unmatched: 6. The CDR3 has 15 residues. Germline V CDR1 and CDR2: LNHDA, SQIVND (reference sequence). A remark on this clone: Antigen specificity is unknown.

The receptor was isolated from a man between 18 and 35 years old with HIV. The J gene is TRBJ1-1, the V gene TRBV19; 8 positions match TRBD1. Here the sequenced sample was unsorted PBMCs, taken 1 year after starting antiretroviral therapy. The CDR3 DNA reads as TGTGCCAGTAGTATCTCCAGGGGGCTTGACACTGAAGCTTTCTTT. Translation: CASSISRGLDTEAFF.